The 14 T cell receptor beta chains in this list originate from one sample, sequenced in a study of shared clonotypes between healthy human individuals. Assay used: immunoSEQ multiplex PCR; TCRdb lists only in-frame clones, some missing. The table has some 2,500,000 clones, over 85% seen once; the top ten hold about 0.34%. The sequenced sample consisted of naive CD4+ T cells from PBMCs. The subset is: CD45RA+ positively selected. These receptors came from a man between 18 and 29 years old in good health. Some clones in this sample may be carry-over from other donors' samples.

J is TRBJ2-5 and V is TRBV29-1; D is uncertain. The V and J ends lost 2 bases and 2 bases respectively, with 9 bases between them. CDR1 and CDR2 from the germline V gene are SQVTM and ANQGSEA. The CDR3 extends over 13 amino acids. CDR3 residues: CSVEPMGQETQYF. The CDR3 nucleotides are TGCAGCGTTGAACCCATGGGGCAAGAGACCCAGTACTTC.

CDR3: CASSVAGVGYTF. The CDR3 DNA reads as TGTGCCAGCAGCGTAGCAGGAGTTGGCTACACCTTC. This chain links TRBV9 with TRBJ1-2; D is undetermined. The CDR3 runs to 12 residues. Trimming removed 0 bases at V and 7 bases at J, with 7 bases between. Germline CDR1 and CDR2: SGDLS and YYNGEE.

The CDR3 sequence is CASSTRRGTMNTEAFF. For the CDR3, the DNA is TGTGCCAGCAGCACGAGAAGGGGTACTATGAACACTGAAGCTTTCTTT. This chain links TRBV21-1 with TRBJ1-1; whether TRBD1, the table's D call, matches the DNA was not checked. TRBV21-1 is a pseudogene segment. The CDR3 spans 16 residues.

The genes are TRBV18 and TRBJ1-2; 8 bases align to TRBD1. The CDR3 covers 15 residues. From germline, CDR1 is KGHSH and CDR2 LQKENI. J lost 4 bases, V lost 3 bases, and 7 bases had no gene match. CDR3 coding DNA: TGTGCCAGCTCACCCTACCTGGACAGGGCCTATGGCTACACCTTC. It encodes CASSPYLDRAYGYTF. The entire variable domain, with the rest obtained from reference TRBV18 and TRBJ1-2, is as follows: NAGVMQNPRHLVRRRGQEARLRCSPMKGHSHVYWYRQLPEEGLKFMVYLQKENIIDESGMPKERFSAEFPKEGPSILRIQQVVRGDSAAYFCASSPYLDRAYGYTFGSGTRLTVV.

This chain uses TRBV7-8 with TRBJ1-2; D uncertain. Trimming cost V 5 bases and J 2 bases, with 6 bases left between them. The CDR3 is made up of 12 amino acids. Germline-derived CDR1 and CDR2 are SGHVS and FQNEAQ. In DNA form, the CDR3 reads TGTGCCAGCAGCGCGGTAAACTATGGCTACACCTTC. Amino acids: CASSAVNYGYTF.

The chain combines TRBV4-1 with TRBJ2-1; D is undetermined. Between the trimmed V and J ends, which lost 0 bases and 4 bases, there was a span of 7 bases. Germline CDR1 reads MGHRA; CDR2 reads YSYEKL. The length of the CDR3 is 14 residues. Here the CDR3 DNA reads TGCGCCAGCAGCCAAGATCCCCGTTACAATGAGCAGTTCTTC. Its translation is CASSQDPRYNEQFF.

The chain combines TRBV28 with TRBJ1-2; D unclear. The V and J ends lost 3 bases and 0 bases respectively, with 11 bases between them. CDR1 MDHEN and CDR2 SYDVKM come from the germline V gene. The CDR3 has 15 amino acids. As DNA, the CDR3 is TGTGCCAGCAGTTTGTCCAGGAAAGCTAACTATGGCTACACCTTC. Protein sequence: CASSLSRKANYGYTF.

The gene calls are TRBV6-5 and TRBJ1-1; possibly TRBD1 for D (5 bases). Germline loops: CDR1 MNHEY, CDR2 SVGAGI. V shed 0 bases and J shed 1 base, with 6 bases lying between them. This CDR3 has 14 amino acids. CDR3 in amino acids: CASSYSDKNTEAFF. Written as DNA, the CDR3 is TGTGCCAGCAGTTACTCGGACAAGAACACTGAAGCTTTCTTT.

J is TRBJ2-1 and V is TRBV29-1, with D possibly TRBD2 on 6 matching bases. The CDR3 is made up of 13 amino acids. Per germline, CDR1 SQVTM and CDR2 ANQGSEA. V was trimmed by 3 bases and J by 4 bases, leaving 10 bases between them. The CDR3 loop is CSVDRREYNEQFF. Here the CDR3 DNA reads TGCAGCGTTGATAGGAGGGAATACAATGAGCAGTTCTTC.

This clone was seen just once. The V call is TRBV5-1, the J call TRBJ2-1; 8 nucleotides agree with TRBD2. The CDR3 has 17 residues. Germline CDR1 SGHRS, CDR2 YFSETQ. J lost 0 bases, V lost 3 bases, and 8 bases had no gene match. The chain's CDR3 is CASSSGVAGRSYNEQFF. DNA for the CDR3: TGCGCCAGCAGCTCCGGGGTAGCGGGGCGCTCCTACAATGAGCAGTTCTTC.

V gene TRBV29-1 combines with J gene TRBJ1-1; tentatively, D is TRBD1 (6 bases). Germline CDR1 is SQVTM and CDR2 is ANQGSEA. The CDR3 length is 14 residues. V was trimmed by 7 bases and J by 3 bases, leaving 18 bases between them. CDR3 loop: CSEVGGALDTEAFF. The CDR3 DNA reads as TGCAGCGAGGTCGGGGGGGCCCTAGACACTGAAGCTTTCTTT. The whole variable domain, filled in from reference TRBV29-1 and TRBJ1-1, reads SAVISQKPSRDICQRGTSLTIQCQVDSQVTMMFWYRQQPGQSLTLIATANQGSEATYESGFVIDKFPISRPNLTFSTLTVSNMSPEDSSIYLCSEVGGALDTEAFFGQGTRLTVV.

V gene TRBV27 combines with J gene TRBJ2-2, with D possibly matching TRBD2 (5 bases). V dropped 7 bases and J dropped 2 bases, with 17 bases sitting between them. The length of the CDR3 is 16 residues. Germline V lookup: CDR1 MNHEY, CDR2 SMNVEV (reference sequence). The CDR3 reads CASKTPTKSNTGELFF. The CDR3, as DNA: TGTGCCAGCAAAACTCCGACTAAGTCCAACACCGGGGAGCTGTTTTTT.

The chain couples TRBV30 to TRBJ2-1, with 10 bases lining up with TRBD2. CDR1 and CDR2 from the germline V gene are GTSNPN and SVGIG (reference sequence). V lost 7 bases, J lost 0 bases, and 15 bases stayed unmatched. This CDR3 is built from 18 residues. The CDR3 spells CAYNPGLASTSSYNEQFF. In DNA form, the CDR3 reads TGTGCCTACAACCCGGGACTAGCGTCGACGAGCTCCTACAATGAGCAGTTCTTC.

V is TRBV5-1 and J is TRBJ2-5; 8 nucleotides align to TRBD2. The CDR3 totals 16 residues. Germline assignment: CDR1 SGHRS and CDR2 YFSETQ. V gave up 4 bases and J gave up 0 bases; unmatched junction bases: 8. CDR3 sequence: CASSPGVAGNQETQYF. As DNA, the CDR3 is TGCGCCAGCAGCCCCGGGGTAGCGGGAAACCAAGAGACCCAGTACTTC.